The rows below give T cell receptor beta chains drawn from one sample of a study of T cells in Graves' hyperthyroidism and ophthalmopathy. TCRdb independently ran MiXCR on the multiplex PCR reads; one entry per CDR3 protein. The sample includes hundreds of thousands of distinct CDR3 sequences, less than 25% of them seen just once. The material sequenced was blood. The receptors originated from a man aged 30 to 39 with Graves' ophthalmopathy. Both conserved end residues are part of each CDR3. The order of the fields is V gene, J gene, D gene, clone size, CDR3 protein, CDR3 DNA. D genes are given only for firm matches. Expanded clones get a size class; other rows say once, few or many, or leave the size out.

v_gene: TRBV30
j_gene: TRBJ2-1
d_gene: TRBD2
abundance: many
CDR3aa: CAWSGTSGRTSSYNEQFF
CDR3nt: TGTGCCTGGAGTGGGACTAGCGGGAGGACCAGCTCCTACAATGAGCAGTTCTTC

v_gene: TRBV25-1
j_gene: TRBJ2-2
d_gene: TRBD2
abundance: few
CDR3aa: CASSERGALTGELFF
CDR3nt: TGTGCCAGCAGTGAGCGGGGGGCCCTCACCGGGGAGCTGTTTTTT

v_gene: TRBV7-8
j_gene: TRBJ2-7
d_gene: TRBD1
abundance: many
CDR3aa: CASSLRQGLSYEQYF
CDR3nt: TGTGCCAGCAGCTTGCGACAGGGGCTCTCCTACGAGCAGTACTTC

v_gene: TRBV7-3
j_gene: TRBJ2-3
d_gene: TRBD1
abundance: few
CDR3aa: CASSTTGGSVDTQYF
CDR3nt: TGTGCCAGCAGCACGACAGGGGGCTCGGTAGATACGCAGTATTTT

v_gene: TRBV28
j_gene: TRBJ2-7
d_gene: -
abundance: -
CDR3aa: CASSLGGRVEQYF
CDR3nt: TGTGCCAGCAGTTTAGGGGGGCGGGTCGAGCAGTACTTC

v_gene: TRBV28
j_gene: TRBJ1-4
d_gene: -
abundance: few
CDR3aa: CASTSGGSGHEKLFF
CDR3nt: TGTGCCAGCACCTCGGGCGGGAGCGGCCATGAAAAACTGTTTTTT

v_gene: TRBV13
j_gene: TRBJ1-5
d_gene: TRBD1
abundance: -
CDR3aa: CASSTGTGGGGLIEPQHF
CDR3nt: TGTGCCAGCAGCACCGGGACAGGGGGGGGGGGTTTGATTGAGCCCCAGCATTTT

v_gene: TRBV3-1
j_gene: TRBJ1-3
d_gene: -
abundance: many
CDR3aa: CASSQDSSYSGNTIYF
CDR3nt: TGTGCCAGCAGCCAAGATAGCAGCTACTCTGGAAACACCATATATTTT

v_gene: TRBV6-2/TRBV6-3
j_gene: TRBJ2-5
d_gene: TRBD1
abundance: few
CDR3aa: CASSYFRQGEETQYF
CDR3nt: TGTGCCAGCAGTTACTTTCGACAGGGGGAAGAGACCCAGTACTTC

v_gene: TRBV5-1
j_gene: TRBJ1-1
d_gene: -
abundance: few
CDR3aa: CASSLWQGSGEAFF
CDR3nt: TGCGCCAGCAGCTTGTGGCAGGGATCAGGTGAAGCTTTCTTT

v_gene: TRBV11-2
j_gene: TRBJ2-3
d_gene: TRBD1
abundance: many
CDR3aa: CASSFGQGSDTQYF
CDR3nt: TGTGCCAGCAGCTTTGGACAGGGGTCAGATACGCAGTATTTT

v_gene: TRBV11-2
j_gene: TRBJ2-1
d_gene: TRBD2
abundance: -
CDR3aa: CASSQRLPGTRHNWSRNEQFF
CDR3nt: TGTGCCAGCAGCCAGAGATTGCCGGGGACTAGGCACAACTGGTCCCGCAATGAGCAGTTCTTC

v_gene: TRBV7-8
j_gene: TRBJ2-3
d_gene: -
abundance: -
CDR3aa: CASSLLGSSSDTQYF
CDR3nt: TGTGCCAGCAGCTTATTAGGGAGCTCGAGTGATACGCAGTATTTT

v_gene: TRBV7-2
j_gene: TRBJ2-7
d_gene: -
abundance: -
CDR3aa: CASSPRTGELSGQYF
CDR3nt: TGTGCCAGCAGCCCGCGGACTGGCGAGTTATCTGGGCAGTACTTC

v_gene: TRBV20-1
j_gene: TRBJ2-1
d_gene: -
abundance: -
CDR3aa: CSARRRGRDEQFF
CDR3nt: TGCAGTGCTAGGCGTCGGGGTCGGGATGAGCAGTTCTTC

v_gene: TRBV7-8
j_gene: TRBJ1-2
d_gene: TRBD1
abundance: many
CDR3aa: CASSSPTGYYGYTF
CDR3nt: TGTGCCAGCAGCTCCCCGACAGGGTACTATGGCTACACCTTC

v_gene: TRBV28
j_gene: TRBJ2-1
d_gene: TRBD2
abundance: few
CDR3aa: CASSLLGGRAHNEQFF
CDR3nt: TGTGCCAGCAGTTTATTGGGCGGGAGGGCCCACAATGAGCAGTTCTTC

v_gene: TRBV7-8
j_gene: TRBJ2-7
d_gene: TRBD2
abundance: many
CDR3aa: CASSTIAGGNAEQYF
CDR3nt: TGTGCCAGCAGCACGATAGCGGGAGGCAACGCGGAGCAGTACTTC

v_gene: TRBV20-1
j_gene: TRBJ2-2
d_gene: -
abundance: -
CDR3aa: CSARTKSGIYTGELFF
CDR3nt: TGCAGTGCTAGGACCAAGTCAGGGATTTACACCGGGGAGCTGTTTTTT

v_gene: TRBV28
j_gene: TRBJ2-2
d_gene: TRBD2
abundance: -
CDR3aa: CASSLVPGTSGASGELFF
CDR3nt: TGTGCCAGCAGTTTGGTACCCGGGACTAGCGGGGCCTCCGGGGAGCTGTTTTTT

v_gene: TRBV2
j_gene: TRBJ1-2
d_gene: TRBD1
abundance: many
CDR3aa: CASSQNRDRGYGYTF
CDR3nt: TGTGCCAGCAGCCAGAACCGGGACAGGGGCTATGGCTACACCTTC

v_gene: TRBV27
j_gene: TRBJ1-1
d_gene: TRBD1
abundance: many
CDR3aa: CASTLKGQGNTEAFF
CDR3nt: TGTGCCAGCACCCTTAAGGGACAGGGGAACACTGAAGCTTTCTTT

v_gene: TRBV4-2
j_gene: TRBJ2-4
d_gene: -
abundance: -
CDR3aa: CASSQVVAAKNIQYF
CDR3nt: TGTGCCAGCAGCCAAGTAGTAGCGGCCAAAAACATTCAGTACTTC

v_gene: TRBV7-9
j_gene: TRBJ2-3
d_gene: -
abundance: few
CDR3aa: CASSSKRVTDTQYF
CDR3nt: TGTGCCAGCAGCTCAAAGCGAGTCACAGATACGCAGTATTTT

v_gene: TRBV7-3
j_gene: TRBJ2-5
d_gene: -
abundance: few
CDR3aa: CASSLTGTGRETQYF
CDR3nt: TGTGCCAGCAGCTTAACGGGGACGGGAAGAGAGACCCAGTACTTC

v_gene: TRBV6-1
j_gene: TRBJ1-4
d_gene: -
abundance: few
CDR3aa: CASSEASFQIEKLFF
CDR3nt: TGTGCCAGCAGTGAAGCCTCCTTCCAGATCGAAAAACTGTTTTTT

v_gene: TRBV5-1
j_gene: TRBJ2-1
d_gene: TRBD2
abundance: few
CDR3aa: CASRTSGTYNEQFF
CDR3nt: TGCGCCAGCAGAACCAGCGGGACCTACAATGAGCAGTTCTTC

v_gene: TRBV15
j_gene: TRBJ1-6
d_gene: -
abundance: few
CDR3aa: CATSRAGSGDGSPLHF
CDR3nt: TGTGCCACCAGCAGAGCGGGGTCAGGGGACGGTTCACCCCTCCACTTT

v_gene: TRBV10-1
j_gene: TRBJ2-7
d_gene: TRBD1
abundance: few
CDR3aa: CASSAFRTGTLREQYF
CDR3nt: TGCGCCAGCAGCGCCTTCCGGACAGGGACCCTTCGGGAGCAGTACTTC

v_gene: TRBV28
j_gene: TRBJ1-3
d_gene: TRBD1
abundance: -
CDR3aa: CASRKEDRRSGNTIYF
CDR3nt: TGTGCCAGCAGAAAAGAGGACAGGAGATCTGGAAACACCATATATTTT

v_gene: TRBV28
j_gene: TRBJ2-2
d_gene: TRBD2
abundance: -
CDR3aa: CASSQEEGGVGLARDTGELFF
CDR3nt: TGTGCCAGCAGCCAAGAGGAGGGGGGAGTAGGACTAGCGCGGGACACCGGGGAGCTGTTTTTT

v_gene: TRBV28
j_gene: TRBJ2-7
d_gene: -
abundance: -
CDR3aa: CASRHRRNYEQYF
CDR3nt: TGTGCCAGCAGGCATCGGAGAAACTACGAGCAGTACTTC

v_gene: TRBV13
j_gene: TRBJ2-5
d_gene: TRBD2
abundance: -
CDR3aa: CASSSRAGGRETQYF
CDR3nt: TGTGCCAGCAGCTCCCGAGCGGGAGGGCGAGAGACCCAGTACTTC

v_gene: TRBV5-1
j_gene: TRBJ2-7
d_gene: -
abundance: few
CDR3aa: CANTLGYEQYF
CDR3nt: TGCGCCAACACCTTGGGCTACGAGCAGTACTTC

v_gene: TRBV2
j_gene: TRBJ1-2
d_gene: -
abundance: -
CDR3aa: CASSQVSSPSNYGYTF
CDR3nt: TGTGCCAGCAGCCAAGTGAGCTCCCCCAGTAACTATGGCTACACCTTC

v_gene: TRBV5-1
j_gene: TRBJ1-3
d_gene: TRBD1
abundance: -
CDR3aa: CASSPGQGRVNTIYF
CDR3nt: TGCGCCAGCAGCCCAGGACAGGGGAGGGTAAACACCATATATTTT

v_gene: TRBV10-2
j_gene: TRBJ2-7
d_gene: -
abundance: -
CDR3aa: CASSGLLSSYEQYF
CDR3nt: TGCGCCAGCTCGGGACTCCTGAGCTCCTACGAGCAGTACTTC

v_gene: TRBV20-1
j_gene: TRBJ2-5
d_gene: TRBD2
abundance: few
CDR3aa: CSARDGSGRSETQYF
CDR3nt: TGCAGTGCTAGAGATGGCAGCGGGAGATCAGAGACCCAGTACTTC

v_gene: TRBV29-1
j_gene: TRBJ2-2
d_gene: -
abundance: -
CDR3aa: CSGGLPNTGELFF
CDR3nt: TGCAGTGGGGGACTCCCGAACACCGGGGAGCTGTTTTTT